One and the same sample provided the 13 T cell receptor beta chains below, sequenced in a study of CD8 T cells in Susac syndrome. Random hexamers were used to reverse transcribe an amount of about 0.5 to 1 ug RNA. TCRdb reanalysed the immunoSEQ multiplex PCR reads using MiXCR and keeps one entry per CDR3 protein. In the table there are roughly 130,000 distinct CDR3 sequences, 90% to 95% of which are singletons. The sequencing input was CD4+ T cells from PBMCs. Source of these receptors: a human donor in good health.

V is TRBV3-1 and J is TRBJ2-7; D ambiguous. V was cut by 5 bases and J by 1 base, with 15 bases left in between. The CDR3 sequence is 15 residues long. Germline V CDR1 and CDR2: LGHDT, YNNKEL (reference sequence). The CDR3 sequence is CASSARGSGSYEQYF. CDR3 bases: TGTGCCAGCAGCGCCCGAGGCTCCGGGTCCTACGAGCAGTACTTC.

The chain couples TRBV13 to TRBJ2-1, with D perhaps TRBD1 (9 bases). The CDR3 spans 15 residues. Germline V CDR1 and CDR2: PRHDT, FYEKMQ (reference sequence). V was clipped by 4 bases and J by 14 bases, with 24 bases between them. The CDR3 sequence is CASSSLDRGSGGEFF. In DNA, the CDR3 is TGTGCCAGCAGCTCCCTGGACAGGGGTTCGGGAGGGGAGTTCTTC.

This chain connects TRBV18 to TRBJ2-1; D not certain. Looked up from germline, CDR1 is KGHSH and CDR2 is LQKENI. Trimming shortened V by 3 bases and J by 9 bases, and 9 bases separated the two germline ends. The CDR3 runs 12 residues. The DNA for the CDR3 is TGTGCCAGCTCACCCGAGTTCCCTGAGCAGTTCTTC. Translated: CASSPEFPEQFF.

This clonotype was counted once. The V call is TRBV23-1, the J call TRBJ2-2; tentatively, D is TRBD1 (6 bases). TRBV23-1 is an open reading frame, and its role is uncertain. V dropped 4 bases and J dropped 5 bases, with 14 bases sitting between them. This CDR3 is 15 amino acids long. The CDR3 loop reads CASSPWTDYTGELFF. The CDR3 region has the DNA TGCGCCAGCAGTCCCTGGACAGATTATACCGGGGAGCTGTTTTTT.

This chain joins TRBV3-1 and TRBJ1-1, with D possibly matching TRBD1 (5 bases). Germline loops: CDR1 LGHDT, CDR2 YNNKEL (reference sequence). V was trimmed by 1 base and J by 8 bases, leaving 14 bases between them. This CDR3 region has 14 residues. CDR3 sequence reads: CASSQVGRESEAFF. DNA for the CDR3: TGTGCCAGCAGCCAAGTGGGCAGGGAATCGGAAGCTTTCTTT.

The chain uses TRBV3-1 and TRBJ2-7; the D gene is possibly TRBD1 (6 bases). The CDR3 totals 17 residues. V lost 1 base and J lost 2, with 18 bases in between. Looked up from germline, CDR1 is LGHDT and CDR2 is YNNKEL (reference sequence). The CDR3 loop reads CASSQANRVAGPYEQYF. CDR3 bases: TGTGCCAGCAGCCAAGCAAACAGGGTCGCGGGCCCCTACGAGCAGTACTTC.

CDR3 sequence reads: CAWSIGLARGNEQFF. CDR3 nucleotide sequence: TGTGCCTGGAGTATTGGACTAGCGCGTGGAAATGAGCAGTTCTTC. The V and J genes are TRBV30 and TRBJ2-1, with TRBD2 identical over 9 bases. Trimming took 2 bases from V and 7 from J; bases not matched to a gene: 9. The CDR3 extends over 15 amino acids. The V gene's germline CDR1 is GTSNPN and CDR2 SVGIG (reference sequence).

The rearrangement joins TRBV7-9 to TRBJ2-7; D is unclear. Germline CDR1 is SEHNR and CDR2 is FQNEAQ (reference sequence). The length of the CDR3 is 10 residues. Trimming cost V 10 bases and J 4 bases, with 8 bases left between them. The CDR3 spells CATKNYEQYF. The CDR3 DNA reads as TGTGCCACAAAGAATTACGAGCAGTACTTC.

This chain connects TRBV19 to TRBJ2-2, with TRBD2 identical over 10 bases. The V segment lost 6 bases and the J segment 3 bases; nucleotides outside the gene matches: 4. The CDR3 consists of 15 residues. CDR1 LNHDA and CDR2 SQIVND come from the germline V gene (reference sequence). CDR3 DNA: TGTGCCAGTAGGCTAGCGGGAGACCACACCGGGGAGCTGTTTTTT. The encoded protein is CASRLAGDHTGELFF.

This chain connects TRBV6-6 to TRBJ1-5, with 10 bases matching TRBD1. Germline V gene sequence: CDR1 MNHNY, CDR2 SVGAGI (reference sequence). Trimming cost V 7 bases and J 3 bases; bases outside gene matches: 6. The CDR3 has 15 amino acids. The CDR3 DNA sequence: TGTGCCAGCATTGACAGGGGGCGATCCAATCAGCCCCAGCATTTT. Translated: CASIDRGRSNQPQHF.

The chain has TRBV18 and TRBJ2-1; 7 bases line up with TRBD2. After removal of 2 bases from V and 4 bases from J, the junction contained 5 bases not matched to a gene. From germline, CDR1 is KGHSH and CDR2 LQKENI. The CDR3 extends over 15 amino acids. This CDR3 reads CASSPSPSGYNEQFF. DNA of the CDR3: TGTGCCAGCTCACCAAGTCCTAGCGGTTACAATGAGCAGTTCTTC.

The J gene is TRBJ1-2, the V gene TRBV12-5, with 10 bases lining up with TRBD1. Germline CDR1 LGHNT, CDR2 FRNRAP. The CDR3 runs to 17 residues. V shed 4 bases, J shed 4 bases, and the junction held 12 bases outside the gene matches. In nucleotides, the CDR3 is TGTGCTAGTGGTTCTCTTCCCGGGACAGGGGCCTTCTATGGCTACACCTTC. It translates to CASGSLPGTGAFYGYTF.

This chain uses TRBV6-5 with TRBJ1-1, with a possible D match to TRBD1 (6 bases). Germline V gives CDR1 MNHEY, CDR2 SVGAGI. V was trimmed by 0 bases and J by 4 bases, leaving 12 bases between them. CDR3 length: 15 amino acids. CDR3 bases: TGTGCCAGCAGTTACTCAAGGGGGGGGAGCACTGAAGCTTTCTTT. Translation gives CASSYSRGGSTEAFF.